The present TCR beta chain was sequenced within a study of blood T cell repertoires in COVID-19. Study overall: COVID-19 samples from acute and convalescent phases originated in the United States, Italy and Spain. Sources were T cells, B-cell-depleted T cells, or PBMCs; the material itself was cDNA or gDNA.

Here immunoSEQ multiplex PCR was the method, and the copy in TCRdb shows in-frame clones only, minus some. The sample lists 14,000 or so clones; approximately 90% were seen once. CDR1 and CDR2 from the germline V gene are SGHRS and YFSETQ. V was pared by 0 bases and J by 8 bases, with 10 bases of the junction left unmatched. The CDR3 is made up of 16 amino acids. This receptor was identified in a human donor in a cohort sampled during active COVID-19. The V gene is TRBV5-1, the J gene TRBJ2-3; 9 nucleotides match TRBD1. Material for sequencing was peripheral blood. CDR3 protein: CASSLAPTGGFGTQYF. For the CDR3, the DNA is TGCGCCAGCAGCTTGGCCCCCACAGGGGGCTTCGGTACGCAGTATTTT.